This T cell receptor (beta chain) was recovered during a study of CD8 T cells in Susac syndrome. CD8+ and CD4+ T cells taken from blood had their TCR beta sequenced. TEMRA cells were FACS-enriched, and CD8+ and CD4+ T cells were isolated negatively. A word on this clonotype: What it binds is not known.

J was trimmed by 5 bases and V by 5 bases; bases with no gene match: 14. Germline values: CDR1 SGHVS, CDR2 FNYEAQ. The CDR3 consists of 16 residues. Random hexamers were used to reverse transcribe roughly 0.45 to 1 ug of RNA. Across 54 Vbeta and 13 Jbeta, immunoSEQ multiplex PCR amplified TCR beta CDR3. TCRdb reprocessed the immunoSEQ multiplex PCR reads with MiXCR, giving one entry per CDR3 protein. Of 150,000 to 200,000 distinct CDR3 sequences listed, 85% to 95% were seen once; the top ten hold 0.15% to 0.2%. Study-wide findings and caveats: It was acknowledged by the study that relatively few individuals were included in its TCR sequencing and HLA analysis.

The J gene is TRBJ1-1, the V gene TRBV7-6; 7 bases match TRBD1. The sequenced sample consisted of CD8+ T cells from PBMCs. The receptor was derived from a human donor with multiple sclerosis. The CDR3 DNA is TGTGCCAGCAGCACCGATAGTGACAGGGCAGGAACTGAAGCTTTCTTT. Protein product: CASSTDSDRAGTEAFF.